This T cell receptor beta chain was recorded in a study of T cells in Graves' hyperthyroidism and ophthalmopathy. Trimming took off 6 bases at V and 0 bases at J, with 19 bases between the two ends. The CDR3 loop spans 16 amino acids. CDR1 and CDR2 (germline): DFQATT, SNEGSKA (reference sequence). This clonotype showed up many times. Regions amplified from RNA transcripts were the TCR beta CDR3 regions. The TCR CDR3 first-round RT-PCR relied on the HTBI primer set. Each CDR3 protein is one row after TCRdb ran MiXCR on the multiplex PCR reads. The sample contains about 160,000 distinct CDR3 sequences, less than 10% of which appear only once.

The source material was blood. The rearrangement uses TRBV20-1 and TRBJ2-3, with D possibly matching TRBD2 (5 bases). The origin of this receptor is a woman aged 18-30 years with Graves' hyperthyroidism that later progressed to Graves' ophthalmopathy. CDR3 loop: CSAEEQARRSTDTQYF. The DNA of the CDR3 is TGCAGTGCCGAGGAACAAGCCCGGAGGAGCACAGATACGCAGTATTTT.